This T cell receptor beta chain appears in the sequencing data of a study of blood T cell repertoires in COVID-19. Original data processing: Amplification with reference gene primers provided the estimates of nucleated cell counts. The repertoire was sequenced with immunoSEQ multiplex PCR; TCRdb's copy has only in-frame clones and lacks some. V and J calls plus clone size are reproduced from that table; the DNA served to infer D and trimming. The table lists about 230,000 clones, over 65% of them singletons. The CDR3 is 17 residues long. V trimming: 3 bases; J trimming: 11 bases; junction bases outside the gene matches: 15. Looked up from germline, CDR1 is MNHEY and CDR2 is SMNVEV (reference sequence).

The sequence derives from a woman aged 65 to 85 with active or convalescent COVID-19. The sequencing sample was made of peripheral blood. The chain is built from TRBV27 and TRBJ1-6, with 8 bases that match TRBD1. The CDR3 sequence: CASSFSSGTGNRTPLHF. As DNA, the CDR3 is TGTGCCAGCAGTTTTAGTTCAGGGACAGGTAATCGAACACCCCTCCACTTT.